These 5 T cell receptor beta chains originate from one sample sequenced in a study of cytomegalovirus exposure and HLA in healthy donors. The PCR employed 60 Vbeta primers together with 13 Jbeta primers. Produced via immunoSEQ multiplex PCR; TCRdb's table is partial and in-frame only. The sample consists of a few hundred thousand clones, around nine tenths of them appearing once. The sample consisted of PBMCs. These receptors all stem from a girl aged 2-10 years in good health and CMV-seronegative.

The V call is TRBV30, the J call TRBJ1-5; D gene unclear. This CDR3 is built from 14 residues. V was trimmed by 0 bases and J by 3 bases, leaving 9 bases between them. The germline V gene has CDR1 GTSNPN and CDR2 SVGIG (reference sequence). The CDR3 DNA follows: TGTGCCTGGAGTGTAGCCGGGAACAATCAGCCCCAGCATTTT. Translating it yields CAWSVAGNNQPQHF.

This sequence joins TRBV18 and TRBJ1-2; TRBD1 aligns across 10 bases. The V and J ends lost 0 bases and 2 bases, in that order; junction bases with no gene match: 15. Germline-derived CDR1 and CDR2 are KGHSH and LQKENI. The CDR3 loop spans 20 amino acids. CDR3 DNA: TGTGCCAGCTCACCACCTAACTACCGGGACAGGGGTTTGTTCAACTATGGCTACACCTTC. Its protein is CASSPPNYRDRGLFNYGYTF.

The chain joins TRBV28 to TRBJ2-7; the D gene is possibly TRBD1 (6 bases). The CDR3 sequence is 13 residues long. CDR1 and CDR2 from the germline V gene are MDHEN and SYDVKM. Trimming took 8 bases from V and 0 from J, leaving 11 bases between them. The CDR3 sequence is CASQGTSSYEQYF. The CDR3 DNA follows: TGTGCCAGCCAGGGGACGTCCTCCTACGAGCAGTACTTC.

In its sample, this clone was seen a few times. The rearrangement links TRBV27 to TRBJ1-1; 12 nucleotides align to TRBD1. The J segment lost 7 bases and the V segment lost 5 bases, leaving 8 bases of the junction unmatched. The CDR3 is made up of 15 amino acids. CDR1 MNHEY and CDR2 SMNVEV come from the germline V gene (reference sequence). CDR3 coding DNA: TGTGCCAGCAGTACCGGGACAGGGGGCTATAATGAAGCTTTCTTT. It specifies CASSTGTGGYNEAFF.

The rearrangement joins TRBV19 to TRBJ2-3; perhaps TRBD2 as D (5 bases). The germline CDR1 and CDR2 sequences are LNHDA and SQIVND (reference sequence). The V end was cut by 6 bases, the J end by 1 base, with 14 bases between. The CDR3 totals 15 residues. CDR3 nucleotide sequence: TGTGCCAGTAGCATGGACTCCTCTGGCACAGATACGCAGTATTTT. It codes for CASSMDSSGTDTQYF.